This TCR beta chain was observed in a study of memory CD4+ T cells and cytomegalovirus serostatus. Study details: Of the healthy Belgian adults, 9 were CMV seropositive and around 22 seronegative.

In germline, CDR1 is PRHDT, CDR2 FYEKMQ (reference sequence). The CDR3 contains 15 residues. With 2 bases removed from V and 0 bases from J, the gap between germline ends came to 8 bases. The sort gate was single viable CD3+CD4+CD8-CD45RO+ cells for memory CD4+ T cells. Broader study findings: Median bootstrapped AUC for CMV status was about 0.95 originally, approximately 0.9 US-trained. Each of approximately 70 CMV-associated TCRbeta sequences occurred in one to five individuals.

About this clone: The antigen remains unidentified.

Sequencing used immunoSEQ multiplex PCR; TCRdb keeps in-frame clones, though not all of them. Of tens of thousands of clones in the sample, roughly 76% were seen once. The sequenced sample consisted of memory CD4+ T cells from blood. The rearrangement uses TRBV13 and TRBJ2-1; D gene uncertain. The TCR comes from an adult in good health and CMV-seronegative. Written as DNA, the CDR3 is TGTGCCAGCAGCTTACAGGCTAGCTCCTACAATGAGCAGTTCTTC. Amino acids: CASSLQASSYNEQFF.